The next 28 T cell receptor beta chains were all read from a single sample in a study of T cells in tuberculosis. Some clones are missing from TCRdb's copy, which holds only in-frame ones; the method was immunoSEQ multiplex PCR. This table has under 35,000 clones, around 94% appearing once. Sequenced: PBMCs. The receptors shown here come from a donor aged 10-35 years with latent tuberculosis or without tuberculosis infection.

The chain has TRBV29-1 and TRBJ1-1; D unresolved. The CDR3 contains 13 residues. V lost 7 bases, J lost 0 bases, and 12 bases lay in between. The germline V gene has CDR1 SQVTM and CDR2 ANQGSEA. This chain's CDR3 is CSAGRHMNTEAFF. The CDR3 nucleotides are TGCAGCGCCGGCAGGCATATGAACACTGAAGCTTTCTTT.

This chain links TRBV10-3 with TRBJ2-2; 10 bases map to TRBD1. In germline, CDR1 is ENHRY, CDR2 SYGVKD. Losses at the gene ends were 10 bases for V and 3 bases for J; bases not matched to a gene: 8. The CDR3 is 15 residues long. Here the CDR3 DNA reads TGTGCCACCCAGGGGGGACAGGGGTACACCGGGGAGCTGTTTTTT. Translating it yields CATQGGQGYTGELFF.

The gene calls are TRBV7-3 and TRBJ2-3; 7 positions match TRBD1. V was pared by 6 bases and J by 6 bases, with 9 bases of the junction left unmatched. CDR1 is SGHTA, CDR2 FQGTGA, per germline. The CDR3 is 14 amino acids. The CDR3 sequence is CASSTQGPGDTQYF. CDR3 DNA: TGTGCCAGCAGTACACAGGGGCCAGGGGATACGCAGTATTTT.

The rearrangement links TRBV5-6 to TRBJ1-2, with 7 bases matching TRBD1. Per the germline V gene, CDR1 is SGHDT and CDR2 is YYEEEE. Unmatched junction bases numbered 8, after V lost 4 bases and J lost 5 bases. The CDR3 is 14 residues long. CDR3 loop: CASSPPQGGYGYTF. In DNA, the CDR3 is TGTGCCAGCAGCCCCCCGCAGGGGGGATATGGCTACACCTTC.

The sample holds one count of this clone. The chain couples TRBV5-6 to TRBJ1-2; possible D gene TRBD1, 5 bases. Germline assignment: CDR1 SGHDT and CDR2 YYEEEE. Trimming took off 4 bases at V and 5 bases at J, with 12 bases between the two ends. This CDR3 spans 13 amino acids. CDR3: CASSEMDIYGYTF. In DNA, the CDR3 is TGTGCCAGCAGCGAGATGGACATATATGGCTACACCTTC.

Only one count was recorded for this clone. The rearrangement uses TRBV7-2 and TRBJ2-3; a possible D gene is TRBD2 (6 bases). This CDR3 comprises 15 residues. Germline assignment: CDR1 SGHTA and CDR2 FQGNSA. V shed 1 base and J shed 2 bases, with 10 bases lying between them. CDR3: CASSLVGSSTDTQYF. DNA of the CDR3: TGTGCCAGCAGCTTAGTCGGGAGTTCCACAGATACGCAGTATTTT. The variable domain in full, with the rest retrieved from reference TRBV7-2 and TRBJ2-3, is GAGVSQSPSNKVTEKGKDVELRCDPISGHTALYWYRQSLGQGLEFLIYFQGNSAPDKSGLPSDRFSAERTGGSVSTLTIQRTQQEDSAVYLCASSLVGSSTDTQYFGPGTRLTVL.

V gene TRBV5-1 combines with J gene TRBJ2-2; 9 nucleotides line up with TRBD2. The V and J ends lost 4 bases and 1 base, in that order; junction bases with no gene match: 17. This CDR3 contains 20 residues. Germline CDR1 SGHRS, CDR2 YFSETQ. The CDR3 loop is CASSGARGSGSSGNTGELFF. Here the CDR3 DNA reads TGCGCCAGCAGCGGAGCCAGGGGTAGCGGGAGTAGCGGGAACACCGGGGAGCTGTTTTTT.

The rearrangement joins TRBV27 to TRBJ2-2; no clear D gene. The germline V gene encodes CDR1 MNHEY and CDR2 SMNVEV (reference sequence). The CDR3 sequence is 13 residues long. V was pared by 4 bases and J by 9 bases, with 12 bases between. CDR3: CASSYGPTRELFF. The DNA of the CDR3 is TGTGCCAGCAGTTATGGGCCGACCCGGGAGCTGTTTTTT.

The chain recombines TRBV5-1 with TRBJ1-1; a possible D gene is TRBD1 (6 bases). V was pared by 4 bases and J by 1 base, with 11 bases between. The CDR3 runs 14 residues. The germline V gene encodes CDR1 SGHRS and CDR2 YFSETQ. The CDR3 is CASSLRGTNTEAFF. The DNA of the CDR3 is TGCGCCAGCAGCCTCAGGGGAACGAACACTGAAGCTTTCTTT.

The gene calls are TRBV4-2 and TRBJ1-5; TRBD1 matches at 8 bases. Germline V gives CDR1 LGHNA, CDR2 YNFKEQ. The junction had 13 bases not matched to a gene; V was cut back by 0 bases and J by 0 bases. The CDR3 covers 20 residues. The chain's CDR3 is CASSQDLDTGGTYSNQPQHF. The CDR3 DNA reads TGTGCCAGCAGCCAAGACTTGGACACAGGGGGGACTTATAGCAATCAGCCCCAGCATTTT.

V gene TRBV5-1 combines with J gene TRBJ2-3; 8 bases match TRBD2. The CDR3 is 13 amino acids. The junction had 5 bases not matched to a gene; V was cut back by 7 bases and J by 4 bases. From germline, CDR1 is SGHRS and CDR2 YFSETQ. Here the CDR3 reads CASRGTSPDTQYF. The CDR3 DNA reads TGCGCCAGCCGTGGGACTAGTCCAGATACGCAGTATTTT.

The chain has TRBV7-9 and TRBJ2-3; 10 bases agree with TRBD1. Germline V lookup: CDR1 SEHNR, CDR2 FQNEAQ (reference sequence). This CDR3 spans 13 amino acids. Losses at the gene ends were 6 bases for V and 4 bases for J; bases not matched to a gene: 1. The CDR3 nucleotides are TGTGCCAGCAGGACAGGGGGCCCAGATACGCAGTATTTT. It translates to CASRTGGPDTQYF.

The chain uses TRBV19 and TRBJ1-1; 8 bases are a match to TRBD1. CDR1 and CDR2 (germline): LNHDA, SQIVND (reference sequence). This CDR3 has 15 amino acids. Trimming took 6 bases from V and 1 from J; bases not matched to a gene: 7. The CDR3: CASSNPGQGNTEAFF. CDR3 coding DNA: TGTGCCAGTAGCAACCCCGGACAGGGGAACACTGAAGCTTTCTTT. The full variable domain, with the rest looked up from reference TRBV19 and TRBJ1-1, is DGGITQSPKYLFRKEGQNVTLSCEQNLNHDAMYWYRQDPGQGLRLIYYSQIVNDFQKGDIAEGYSVSREKKESFPLTVTSAQKNPTAFYLCASSNPGQGNTEAFFGQGTRLTVV.

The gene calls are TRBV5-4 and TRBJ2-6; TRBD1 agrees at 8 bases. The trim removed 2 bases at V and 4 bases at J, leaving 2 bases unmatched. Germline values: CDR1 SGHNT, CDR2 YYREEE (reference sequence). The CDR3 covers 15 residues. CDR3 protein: CASSFRGRGANVLTF. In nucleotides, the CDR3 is TGTGCCAGCAGCTTCAGGGGGCGCGGGGCCAACGTCCTGACTTTC.

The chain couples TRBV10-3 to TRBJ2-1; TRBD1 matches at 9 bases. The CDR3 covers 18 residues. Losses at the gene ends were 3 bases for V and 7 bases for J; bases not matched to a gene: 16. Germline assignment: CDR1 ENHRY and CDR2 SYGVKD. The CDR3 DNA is TGTGCCATCAGTGAAGTGGACAGGGGTCCCCAATTTGGGAATGAGCAGTTCTTC. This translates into CAISEVDRGPQFGNEQFF.

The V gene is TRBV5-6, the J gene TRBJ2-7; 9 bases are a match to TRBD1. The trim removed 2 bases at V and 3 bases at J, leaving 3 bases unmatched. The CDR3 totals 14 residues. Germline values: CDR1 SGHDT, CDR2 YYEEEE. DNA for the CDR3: TGTGCCAGCAGCTTTGGGACAGGGAGCTACGAGCAGTACTTC. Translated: CASSFGTGSYEQYF.

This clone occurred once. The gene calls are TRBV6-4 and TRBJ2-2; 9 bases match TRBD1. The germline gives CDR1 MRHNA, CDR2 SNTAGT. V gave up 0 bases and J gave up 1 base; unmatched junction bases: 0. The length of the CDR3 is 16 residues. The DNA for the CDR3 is TGTGCCAGCAGTGACTCGGGACAGGGGAACACCGGGGAGCTGTTTTTT. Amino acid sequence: CASSDSGQGNTGELFF.

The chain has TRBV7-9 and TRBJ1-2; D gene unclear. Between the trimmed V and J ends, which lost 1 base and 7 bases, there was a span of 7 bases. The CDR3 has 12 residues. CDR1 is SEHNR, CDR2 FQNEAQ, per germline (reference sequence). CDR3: CASSLGPGGYTF. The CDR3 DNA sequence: TGTGCCAGCAGCTTAGGGCCGGGTGGCTACACCTTC.

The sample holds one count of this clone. In DNA form, the CDR3 reads TGTGCCAGCAGCGCACAGGGGGCTGGGGCCAACGTCCTGACTTTC. Translated, it gives CASSAQGAGANVLTF. This chain joins TRBV7-3 and TRBJ2-6, with 8 positions matching TRBD1. J lost 2 bases, V lost 5 bases, and 2 bases had no gene match. The length of the CDR3 is 15 residues. Germline CDR1 is SGHTA and CDR2 is FQGTGA. Using reference TRBV7-3 and TRBJ2-6 for the parts outside the CDR3, the full variable domain is GAGVSQTPSNKVTEKGKYVELRCDPISGHTALYWYRQSLGQGPEFLIYFQGTGAADDSGLPNDRFFAVRPEGSVSTLKIQRTERGDSAVYLCASSAQGAGANVLTFGAGSRLTVL.

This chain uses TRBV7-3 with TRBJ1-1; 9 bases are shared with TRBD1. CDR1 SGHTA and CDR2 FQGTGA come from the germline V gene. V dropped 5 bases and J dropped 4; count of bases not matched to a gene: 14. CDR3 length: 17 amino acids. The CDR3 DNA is TGTGCCAGCAGCCTCCCCCTTCTACGGGACAGGGCCACTGAAGCTTTCTTT. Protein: CASSLPLLRDRATEAFF.

CDR3: CARSRGLGTGELFF. For the CDR3, the DNA is TGTGCCCGTTCAAGGGGGCTGGGGACCGGGGAGCTGTTTTTT. V and J are TRBV30 and TRBJ2-2; the match to TRBD1 covers 7 bases. With V trimmed by 8 bases and J by 5 bases, 11 bases remained unmatched. There are 14 residues in the CDR3. Germline V lookup: CDR1 GTSNPN, CDR2 SVGIG (reference sequence).

The chain's CDR3 is CASSLEGTIYF. CDR3 bases: TGTGCCAGCAGCTTGGAGGGGACCATATATTTT. The chain recombines TRBV7-9 with TRBJ1-3, with D perhaps TRBD1 (5 bases). Trimming pared 3 bases from V and 10 bases from J, leaving 7 bases between. There are 11 residues in the CDR3. Per the germline V gene, CDR1 is SEHNR and CDR2 is FQNEAQ (reference sequence).

The CDR3 protein is CASSDRASGNYEQYF. The CDR3, as DNA: TGTGCCAGCAGTGATCGGGCTAGCGGGAACTACGAGCAGTACTTC. The V gene is TRBV25-1, the J gene TRBJ2-7; 9 bases align to TRBD2. The germline V gene encodes CDR1 MGHDK and CDR2 SYGVNS. The CDR3 covers 15 residues. J was trimmed by 3 bases and V by 3 bases; bases with no gene match: 6.

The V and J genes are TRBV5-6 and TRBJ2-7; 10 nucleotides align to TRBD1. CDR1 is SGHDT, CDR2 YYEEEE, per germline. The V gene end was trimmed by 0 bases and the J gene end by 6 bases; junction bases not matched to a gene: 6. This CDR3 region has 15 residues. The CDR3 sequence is CASSLVGTGVGEQYF. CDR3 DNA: TGTGCCAGCAGCTTGGTCGGGACAGGGGTAGGCGAGCAGTACTTC.

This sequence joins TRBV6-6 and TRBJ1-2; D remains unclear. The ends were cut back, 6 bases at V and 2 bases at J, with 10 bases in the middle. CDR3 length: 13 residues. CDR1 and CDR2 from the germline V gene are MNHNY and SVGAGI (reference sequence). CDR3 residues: CASSLQKNYGYTF. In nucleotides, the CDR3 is TGTGCCAGCAGCCTACAGAAAAACTATGGCTACACCTTC.

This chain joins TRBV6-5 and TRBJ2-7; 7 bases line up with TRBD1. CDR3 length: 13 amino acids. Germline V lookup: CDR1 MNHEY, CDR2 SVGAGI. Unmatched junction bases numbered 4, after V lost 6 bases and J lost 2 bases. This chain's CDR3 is CASRRQGPYEQYF. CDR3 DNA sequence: TGTGCCAGCAGAAGACAGGGCCCCTACGAGCAGTACTTC.

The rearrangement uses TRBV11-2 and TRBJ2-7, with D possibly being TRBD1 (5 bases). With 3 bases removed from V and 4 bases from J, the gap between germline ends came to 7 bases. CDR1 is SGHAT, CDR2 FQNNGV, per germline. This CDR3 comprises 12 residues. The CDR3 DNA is TGTGCCAGCAGCTTTGGGGCGTACGAGCAGTACTTC. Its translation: CASSFGAYEQYF.

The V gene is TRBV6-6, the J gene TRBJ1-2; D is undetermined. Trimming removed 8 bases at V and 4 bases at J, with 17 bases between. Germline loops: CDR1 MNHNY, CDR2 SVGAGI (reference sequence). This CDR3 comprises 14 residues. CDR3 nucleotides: TGTGCCAGCTGCGTAGGAAGAGGCGGCTATGGCTACACCTTC. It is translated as CASCVGRGGYGYTF.